What follows are 19 T cell receptor beta chains derived from one specimen sequenced in a study of control samples from healthy donors and cancer patients. The repertoire was sequenced with immunoSEQ multiplex PCR; TCRdb's copy has only in-frame clones and lacks some. The sample carries about 130,000 clones, 92% recorded once. Sequencing input: blood. These receptors came from a man between 18 and 29 years old in good health.

The chain has TRBV11-2 and TRBJ1-1; 8 nucleotides align to TRBD1. V gave up 1 base and J gave up 6 bases; unmatched junction bases: 4. The CDR3 runs to 14 residues. CDR1 SGHAT and CDR2 FQNNGV come from the germline V gene. The CDR3 protein is CASSLAGGVSEAFF. The CDR3 DNA sequence: TGTGCCAGCAGCTTAGCAGGGGGCGTTTCTGAAGCTTTCTTT.

The chain employs TRBV7-9 and TRBJ2-2; D gene uncertain. The germline V and J ends were trimmed by 8 bases and 2 bases, with 9 bases remaining between them. CDR1 and CDR2 from the germline V gene are SEHNR and FQNEAQ (reference sequence). This CDR3 contains 13 residues. CDR3 bases: TGTGCCAGCCCACGCCCTAACACCGGGGAGCTGTTTTTT. Translating it yields CASPRPNTGELFF. Using reference TRBV7-9 and TRBJ2-2 for the parts outside the CDR3, the full variable domain is DTGVSQNPRHKITKRGQNVTFRCDPISEHNRLYWYRQTLGQGPEFLTYFQNEAQLEKSRLLSDRFSAERPKGSFSTLEIQRTEQGDSAMYLCASPRPNTGELFFGEGSRLTVL.

CDR3 DNA sequence: TGTGCCAGCAGCCCCGGGGTAGCGGGGCCCTACGAGCAGTACTTC. Residues: CASSPGVAGPYEQYF. V and J are TRBV27 and TRBJ2-7, with 8 bases fitting TRBD2. The CDR3 sequence is 15 residues long. Germline V gene sequence: CDR1 MNHEY, CDR2 SMNVEV (reference sequence). V shed 6 bases, J shed 2 bases, and the junction held 9 bases outside the gene matches.

The chain carries TRBV7-9 and TRBJ1-6, with 12 positions matching TRBD1. After removal of 3 bases from V and 10 bases from J, the junction contained 1 base not matched to a gene. The CDR3 has 14 amino acids. Germline CDR1 SEHNR, CDR2 FQNEAQ (reference sequence). The CDR3 sequence is CASSFGTGGSPLHF. The CDR3 DNA reads TGTGCCAGCAGCTTTGGGACAGGGGGCTCACCCCTCCACTTT.

V gene TRBV10-3 combines with J gene TRBJ2-7; the match to TRBD1 covers 7 bases. The CDR3 consists of 13 residues. J was trimmed by 4 bases and V by 8 bases; bases with no gene match: 8. CDR1 ENHRY and CDR2 SYGVKD come from the germline V gene. The CDR3, as DNA: TGTGCCATCGATCCAGGGGGATCGTACGAGCAGTACTTC. It is translated as CAIDPGGSYEQYF.

This clone was recorded only once. CDR3 DNA sequence: TGTGCTAGTGGTTTTCGGCCCTTGGGGCAGGATACCTACGAGCAGTACTTC. Its protein is CASGFRPLGQDTYEQYF. This chain connects TRBV12-5 to TRBJ2-7, with D perhaps matching TRBD1 (5 bases). The CDR3 loop spans 17 amino acids. The V gene lost 3 bases and the J gene lost 2 bases, with 20 bases spanning the gap. Per the germline V gene, CDR1 is LGHNT and CDR2 is FRNRAP.

The gene calls are TRBV23-1 and TRBJ1-1, with 7 bases identical to TRBD1. TRBV23-1 qualifies as an ORF whose function is uncertain. V lost 4 bases to trimming and J lost 1 base; unmatched junction nucleotides: 12. The CDR3 has 17 residues. The CDR3 nucleotides read TGCGCCAGCAGTCCGAGTCCGGGACAGCCAAAGAACACTGAAGCTTTCTTT. Protein sequence: CASSPSPGQPKNTEAFF.

J is TRBJ1-5 and V is TRBV11-2; D gene ambiguous. Germline V gives CDR1 SGHAT, CDR2 FQNNGV. Between the trimmed V and J ends, which lost 8 bases and 0 bases, there was a span of 17 bases. The CDR3 is 16 residues long. The chain's CDR3 is CASRRVGQASNQPQHF. The CDR3 DNA is TGTGCCAGCCGGAGGGTTGGGCAGGCTAGCAATCAGCCCCAGCATTTT. Complete variable domain (other parts from reference TRBV11-2 and TRBJ1-5): EAGVAQSPRYKIIEKRQSVAFWCNPISGHATLYWYQQILGQGPKLLIQFQNNGVVDDSQLPKDRFSAERLKGVDSTLKIQPAKLEDSAVYLCASRRVGQASNQPQHFGDGTRLSIL.

This rearrangement joins TRBV11-2 to TRBJ2-1; tentatively, D is TRBD2 (6 bases). V lost 2 bases and J 2 bases, leaving 13 bases between the germline ends. CDR1 and CDR2 from the germline V gene are SGHAT and FQNNGV. The CDR3 is 16 amino acids. CDR3 sequence: CASSLRGWGAYNEQFF. CDR3 nucleotides: TGTGCCAGCAGCTTACGAGGGTGGGGGGCCTACAATGAGCAGTTCTTC. Supplemented by reference TRBV11-2 and TRBJ2-1, the full variable domain reads EAGVAQSPRYKIIEKRQSVAFWCNPISGHATLYWYQQILGQGPKLLIQFQNNGVVDDSQLPKDRFSAERLKGVDSTLKIQPAKLEDSAVYLCASSLRGWGAYNEQFFGPGTRLTVL.

The CDR3 is CARLNRRNSPLHF. For the CDR3, the DNA is TGCGCCAGATTGAACAGGCGTAATTCACCCCTCCACTTT. V and J are TRBV10-1 and TRBJ1-6; a weak D match, TRBD1 (5 bases). Germline CDR1 is WNHNN and CDR2 is SYGVQD (reference sequence). The CDR3 has 13 amino acids. Trimming stripped 9 bases from V and 6 bases from J, with 12 bases between.

V gene TRBV27 combines with J gene TRBJ2-3, with a possible D match to TRBD1 (6 bases). The CDR3 covers 13 residues. Germline V gene data show CDR1 as MNHEY and CDR2 as SMNVEV (reference sequence). The ends were cut back, 9 bases at V and 4 bases at J, with 14 bases in the middle. CDR3 sequence reads: CASKTGFSDTQYF. The CDR3, as DNA: TGTGCCAGTAAAACAGGGTTTTCAGATACGCAGTATTTT.

The J gene is TRBJ2-3, the V gene TRBV7-9, with D perhaps matching TRBD1 or TRBD2 (5 bases each). Trimming removed 1 base from V and 4 bases from J, with 15 bases in between. The CDR3 runs to 16 residues. The germline V gene has CDR1 SEHNR and CDR2 FQNEAQ (reference sequence). CDR3 bases: TGTGCCAGCAGCTTAGGGGGCCCGGGGACCTCAGATACGCAGTATTTT. Translated: CASSLGGPGTSDTQYF.

V and J are TRBV28 and TRBJ2-7, with a tentative D call TRBD1 (6 bases). This CDR3 region has 14 residues. The V gene lost 0 bases and the J gene lost 6 bases, with 12 bases spanning the gap. Germline V gene data show CDR1 as MDHEN and CDR2 as SYDVKM. The CDR3 sequence is CASSLWGAIGEQYF. The CDR3, as DNA: TGTGCCAGCAGTTTATGGGGGGCCATCGGCGAGCAGTACTTC.

The chain has TRBV20-1 and TRBJ1-5; D not certain. CDR3 length: 15 residues. The V and J ends lost 6 bases and 2 bases respectively, with 17 bases between them. Germline V lookup: CDR1 DFQATT, CDR2 SNEGSKA (reference sequence). The CDR3 loop reads CSASTQVSGNQPQHF. CDR3 nucleotide sequence: TGCAGTGCGAGTACCCAGGTTTCGGGCAATCAGCCCCAGCATTTT.

The V and J genes are TRBV19 and TRBJ1-2; TRBD1 might be the D (5 bases). V was cut by 3 bases and J by 10 bases, with 12 bases left in between. CDR3 length: 12 residues. The germline V gene encodes CDR1 LNHDA and CDR2 SQIVND (reference sequence). Here the CDR3 reads CASSMSQGAYTF. DNA of the CDR3: TGTGCCAGTAGTATGTCCCAGGGTGCCTACACCTTC.

The CDR3 DNA is TGTGCCAGCAGCTTAGGACCGGACAGTACCTACGAGCAGTACTTC. Its protein product is CASSLGPDSTYEQYF. The rearrangement links TRBV11-2 to TRBJ2-7; tentatively, D is TRBD1 (6 bases). This CDR3 contains 15 residues. CDR1 and CDR2 from the germline V gene are SGHAT and FQNNGV. The V end was cut by 1 base, the J end by 2 bases, with 12 bases between.

The CDR3 region is CASSVGLGGAAYGYTF. CDR3 DNA: TGTGCCAGCAGCGTAGGGTTGGGAGGGGCAGCGTATGGCTACACCTTC. This chain uses TRBV9 with TRBJ1-2, with D possibly TRBD1 on 5 matching bases. Trimming left V 0 bases short and J 5 bases short, with 17 bases between. The V gene's germline CDR1 is SGDLS and CDR2 YYNGEE. The CDR3 has 16 amino acids.

This rearrangement joins TRBV9 to TRBJ1-4, with no clear D. The CDR3 runs to 16 residues. Trimming shortened V by 4 bases and J by 0 bases, and 13 bases separated the two germline ends. Germline loops: CDR1 SGDLS, CDR2 YYNGEE. As DNA, the CDR3 is TGTGCCAGCAGCCCGAGAGAGGTTGCAACTAATGAAAAACTGTTTTTT. Residues: CASSPREVATNEKLFF.

This clone came up once. The V and J genes are TRBV5-1 and TRBJ2-7; D is perhaps TRBD1 (5 bases). This CDR3 region has 14 residues. Looked up from germline, CDR1 is SGHRS and CDR2 is YFSETQ. Trimming cost V 4 bases and J 4 bases, with 15 bases left between them. CDR3 residues: CASSLDTTRYEQYF. DNA for the CDR3: TGCGCCAGCAGCCTGGACACAACTCGTTACGAGCAGTACTTC.